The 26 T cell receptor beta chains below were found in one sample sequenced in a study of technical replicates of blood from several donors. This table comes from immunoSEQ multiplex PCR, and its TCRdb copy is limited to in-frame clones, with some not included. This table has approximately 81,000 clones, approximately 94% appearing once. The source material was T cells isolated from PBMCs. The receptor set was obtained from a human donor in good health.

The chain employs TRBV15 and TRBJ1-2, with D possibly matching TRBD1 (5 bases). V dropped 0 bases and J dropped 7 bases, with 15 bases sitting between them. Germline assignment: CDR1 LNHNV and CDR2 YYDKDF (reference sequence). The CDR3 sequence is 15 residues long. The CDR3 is CATSRDTAGQSGYTF. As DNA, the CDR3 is TGTGCCACCAGCAGAGATACTGCGGGGCAGAGTGGCTACACCTTC.

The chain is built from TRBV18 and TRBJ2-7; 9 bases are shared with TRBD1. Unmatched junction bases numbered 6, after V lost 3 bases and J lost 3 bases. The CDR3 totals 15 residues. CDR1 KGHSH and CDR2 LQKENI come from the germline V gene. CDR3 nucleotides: TGTGCCAGCTCACCTCGGGACAGGGTCGACTACGAGCAGTACTTC. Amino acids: CASSPRDRVDYEQYF.

CDR3 loop: CASSEYGIQSEKLFF. Here the CDR3 DNA reads TGCGCCAGCAGTGAGTACGGGATTCAGAGTGAAAAACTGTTTTTT. The V call is TRBV10-1, the J call TRBJ1-4; D is ambiguous. V lost 1 base and J 7 bases, leaving 13 bases between the germline ends. Germline assignment: CDR1 WNHNN and CDR2 SYGVQD (reference sequence). This CDR3 region has 15 residues.

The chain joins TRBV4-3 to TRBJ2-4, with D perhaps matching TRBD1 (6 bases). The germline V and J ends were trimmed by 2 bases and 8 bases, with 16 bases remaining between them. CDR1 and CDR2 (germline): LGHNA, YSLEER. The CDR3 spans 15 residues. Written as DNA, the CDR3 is TGCGCCAGCAGCCAAAAAAACAGGGTTAGGGACATTCAGTACTTC. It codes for CASSQKNRVRDIQYF.

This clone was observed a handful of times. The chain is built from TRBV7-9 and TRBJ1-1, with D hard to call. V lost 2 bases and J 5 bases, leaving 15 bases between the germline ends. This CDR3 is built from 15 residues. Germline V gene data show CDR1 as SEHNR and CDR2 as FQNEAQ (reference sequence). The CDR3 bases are TGTGCCAGCAGCTTATTTTCCGGGATTGATACTGAAGCTTTCTTT. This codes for CASSLFSGIDTEAFF.

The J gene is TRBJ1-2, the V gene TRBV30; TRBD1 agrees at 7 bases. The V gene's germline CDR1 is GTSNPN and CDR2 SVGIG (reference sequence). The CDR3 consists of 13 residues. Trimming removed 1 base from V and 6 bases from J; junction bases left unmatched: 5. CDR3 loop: CAWSAGTAHGYTF. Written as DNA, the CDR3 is TGTGCCTGGAGTGCCGGGACAGCTCATGGCTACACCTTC.

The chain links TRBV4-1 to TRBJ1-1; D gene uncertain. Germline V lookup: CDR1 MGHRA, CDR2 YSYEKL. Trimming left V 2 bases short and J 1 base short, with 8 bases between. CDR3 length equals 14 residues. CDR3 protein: CASSQPPGNTEAFF. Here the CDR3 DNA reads TGCGCCAGCAGCCAACCGCCCGGGAACACTGAAGCTTTCTTT.

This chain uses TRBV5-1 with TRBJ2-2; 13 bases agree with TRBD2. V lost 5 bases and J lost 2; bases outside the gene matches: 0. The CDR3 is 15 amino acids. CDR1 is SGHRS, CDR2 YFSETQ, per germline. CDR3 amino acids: CASRGLAGNTGELFF. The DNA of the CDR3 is TGCGCCAGCAGGGGACTAGCGGGAAACACCGGGGAGCTGTTTTTT.

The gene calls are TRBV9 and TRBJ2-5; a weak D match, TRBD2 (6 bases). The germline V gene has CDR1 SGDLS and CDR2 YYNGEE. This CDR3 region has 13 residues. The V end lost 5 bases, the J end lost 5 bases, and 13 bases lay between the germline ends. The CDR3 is CASSESGRETQYF. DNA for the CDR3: TGTGCCAGCAGTGAGAGCGGGCGGGAGACCCAGTACTTC. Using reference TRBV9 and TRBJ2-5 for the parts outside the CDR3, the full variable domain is DSGVTQTPKHLITATGQRVTLRCSPRSGDLSVYWYQQSLDQGLQFLIQYYNGEERAKGNILERFSAQQFPDLHSELNLSSLELGDSALYFCASSESGRETQYFGPGTRLLVL.

CDR3: CAWSVLEGLAGVGEQYF. CDR3 bases: TGTGCCTGGAGTGTTCTTGAGGGACTAGCGGGAGTAGGGGAGCAGTACTTC. The chain carries TRBV30 and TRBJ2-7, with TRBD2 identical over 14 bases. The CDR3 extends over 17 amino acids. J lost 7 bases, V lost 0 bases, and 11 bases had no gene match. Looked up from germline, CDR1 is GTSNPN and CDR2 is SVGIG (reference sequence).

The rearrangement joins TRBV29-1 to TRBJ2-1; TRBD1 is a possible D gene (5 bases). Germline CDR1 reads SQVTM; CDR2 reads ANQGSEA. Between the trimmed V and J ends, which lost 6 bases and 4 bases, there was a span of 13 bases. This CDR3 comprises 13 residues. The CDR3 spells CSVDSTAYNEQFF. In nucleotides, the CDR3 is TGCAGCGTAGACTCGACAGCATACAATGAGCAGTTCTTC.

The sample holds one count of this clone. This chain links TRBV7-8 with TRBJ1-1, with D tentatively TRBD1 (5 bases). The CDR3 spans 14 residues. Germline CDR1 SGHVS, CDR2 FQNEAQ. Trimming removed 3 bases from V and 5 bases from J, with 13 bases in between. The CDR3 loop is CASSLAGLGTEAFF. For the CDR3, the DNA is TGTGCCAGCAGCTTGGCAGGGCTGGGGACTGAAGCTTTCTTT.

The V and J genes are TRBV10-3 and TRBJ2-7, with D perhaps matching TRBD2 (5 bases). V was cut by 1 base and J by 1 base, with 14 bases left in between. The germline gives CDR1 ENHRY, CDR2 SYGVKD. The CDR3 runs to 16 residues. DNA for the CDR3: TGTGCCATCAGTGAGTTAAGCGGACCCAATTCCTACGAGCAGTACTTC. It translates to CAISELSGPNSYEQYF.

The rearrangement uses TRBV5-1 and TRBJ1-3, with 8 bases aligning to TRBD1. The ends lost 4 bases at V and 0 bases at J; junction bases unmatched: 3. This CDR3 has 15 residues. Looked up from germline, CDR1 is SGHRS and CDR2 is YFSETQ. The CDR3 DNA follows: TGCGCCAGCAGCCGGACAGGGAGCTCTGGAAACACCATATATTTT. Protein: CASSRTGSSGNTIYF. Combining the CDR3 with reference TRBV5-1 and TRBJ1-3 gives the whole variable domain KAGVTQTPRYLIKTRGQQVTLSCSPISGHRSVSWYQQTPGQGLQFLFEYFSETQRNKGNFPGRFSGRQFSNSRSEMNVSTLELGDSALYLCASSRTGSSGNTIYFGEGSWLTVV.

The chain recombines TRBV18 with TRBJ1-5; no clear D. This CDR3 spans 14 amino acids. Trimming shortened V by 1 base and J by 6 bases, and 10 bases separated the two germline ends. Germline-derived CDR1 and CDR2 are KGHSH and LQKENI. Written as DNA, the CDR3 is TGTGCCAGCTCACCACAGGGAGGAGGTCAGCCCCAGCATTTT. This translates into CASSPQGGGQPQHF.

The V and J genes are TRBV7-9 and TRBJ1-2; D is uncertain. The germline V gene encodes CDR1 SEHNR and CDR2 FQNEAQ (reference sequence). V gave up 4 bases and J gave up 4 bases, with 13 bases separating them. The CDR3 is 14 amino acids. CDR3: CASSWEVSFYGYTF. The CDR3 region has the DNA TGTGCCAGCAGCTGGGAGGTCAGCTTCTATGGCTACACCTTC.

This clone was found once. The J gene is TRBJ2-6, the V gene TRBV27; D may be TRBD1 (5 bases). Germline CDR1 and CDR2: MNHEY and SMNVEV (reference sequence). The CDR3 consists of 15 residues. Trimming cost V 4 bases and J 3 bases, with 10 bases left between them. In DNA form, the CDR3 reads TGTGCCAGCAGTTCCCAGGGATATGGGGCCAACGTCCTGACTTTC. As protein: CASSSQGYGANVLTF.

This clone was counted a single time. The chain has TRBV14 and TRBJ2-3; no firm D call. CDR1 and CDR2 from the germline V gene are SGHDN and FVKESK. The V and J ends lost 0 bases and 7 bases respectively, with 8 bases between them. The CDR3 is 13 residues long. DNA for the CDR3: TGTGCCAGCAGCCAAGAGGAGCGACATACGCAGTATTTT. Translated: CASSQEERHTQYF.

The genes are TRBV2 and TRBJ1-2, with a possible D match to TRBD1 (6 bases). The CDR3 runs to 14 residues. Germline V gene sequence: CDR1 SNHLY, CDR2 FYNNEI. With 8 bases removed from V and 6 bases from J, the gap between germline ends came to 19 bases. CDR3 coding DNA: TGTGCCAGCGGAATAACCGGGACAATTAATGGCTACACCTTC. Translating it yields CASGITGTINGYTF. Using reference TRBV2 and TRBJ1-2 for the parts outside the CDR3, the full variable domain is EPEVTQTPSHQVTQMGQEVILRCVPISNHLYFYWYRQILGQKVEFLVSFYNNEISEKSEIFDDQFSVERPDGSNFTLKIRSTKLEDSAMYFCASGITGTINGYTFGSGTRLTVV.

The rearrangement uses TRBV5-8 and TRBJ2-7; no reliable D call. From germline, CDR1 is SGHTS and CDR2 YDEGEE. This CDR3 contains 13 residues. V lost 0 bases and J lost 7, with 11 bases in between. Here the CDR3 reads CASSLGGGWEQYF. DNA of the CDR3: TGTGCCAGCAGCTTGGGTGGCGGCTGGGAGCAGTACTTC.

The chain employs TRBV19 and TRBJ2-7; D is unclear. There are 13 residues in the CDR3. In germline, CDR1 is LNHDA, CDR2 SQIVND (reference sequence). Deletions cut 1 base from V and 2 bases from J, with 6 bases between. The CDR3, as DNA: TGTGCCAGTAGTATAGGCAGGACCTACGAGCAGTACTTC. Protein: CASSIGRTYEQYF.

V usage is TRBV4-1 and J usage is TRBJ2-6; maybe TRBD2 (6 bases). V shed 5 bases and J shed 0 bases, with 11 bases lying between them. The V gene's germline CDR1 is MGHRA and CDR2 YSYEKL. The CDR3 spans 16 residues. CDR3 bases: TGCGCCAGCAGCATGACGGGACTCTCTGGGGCCAACGTCCTGACTTTC. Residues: CASSMTGLSGANVLTF.

CDR3 in amino acids: CASSPHGLTGYGYTF. The CDR3 region has the DNA TGTGCCAGCAGCCCGCACGGCCTCACGGGCTATGGCTACACCTTC. The chain employs TRBV7-3 and TRBJ1-2; no firm D call. Looked up from germline, CDR1 is SGHTA and CDR2 is FQGTGA. This CDR3 is built from 15 residues. V lost 5 bases and J 4 bases, leaving 17 bases between the germline ends.

As DNA, the CDR3 is TGTGCCAGCAGCCGACTACAGGGAGCCGACGAGCAGTACTTC. It encodes CASSRLQGADEQYF. The chain couples TRBV6-7 to TRBJ2-7; possibly TRBD1 for D (6 bases). TRBV6-7 is an open reading frame whose function is uncertain. The length of the CDR3 is 14 residues. Trimming stripped 6 bases from V and 5 bases from J, with 17 bases between.

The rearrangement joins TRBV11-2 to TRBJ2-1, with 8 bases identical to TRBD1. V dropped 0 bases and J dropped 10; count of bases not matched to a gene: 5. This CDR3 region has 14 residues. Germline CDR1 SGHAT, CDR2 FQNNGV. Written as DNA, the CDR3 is TGTGCCAGCAGCTTAGAAGGACAGGGCTGGGAGCAGTTCTTC. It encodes CASSLEGQGWEQFF.

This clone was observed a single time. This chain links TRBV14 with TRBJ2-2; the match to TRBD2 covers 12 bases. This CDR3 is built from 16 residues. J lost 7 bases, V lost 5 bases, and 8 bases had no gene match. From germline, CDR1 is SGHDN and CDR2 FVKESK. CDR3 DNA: TGTGCCAGCAGCAGAGGACTAGCGGGATTTATCGGGGAGCTGTTTTTT. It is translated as CASSRGLAGFIGELFF.